This TCR beta chain appears in the sequencing data of a study of graft-versus-host responses after intestinal transplantation. The study, taken as a whole, reports: In recipient marrow, GvH clones were found, and some appeared first in ileum or blood.

Method: immunoSEQ multiplex PCR; TCRdb's copy keeps in-frame clones and lacks some. This table has 60,000 to 65,000 clones, 85% to 95% appearing once. For this clone: No antigen is known for it.

Trimming at V came to 0 bases and at J to 0 bases, leaving 9 bases not matched to a gene. This CDR3 has 19 residues. In germline, CDR1 is MGHRA, CDR2 YSYEKL. The J gene is TRBJ2-1, the V gene TRBV4-1, with 9 positions matching TRBD2. The clonotype was recovered from a human donor who was the organ donor for an intestinal transplant. This specimen was unstimulated CD8+ T cells sorted from spleen or lymph node cells, taken before transplant. CDR3 region: CASSQDRPSGRSSYNEQFF. The CDR3 DNA is TGCGCCAGCAGCCAAGATAGACCAAGCGGGAGGAGCTCCTACAATGAGCAGTTCTTC.